This entry describes one TCR beta chain. Antigen: not known. This sample was taken from a study of beta chain features in type 1 diabetes. General study results and limits: Insertions were fewer and deletions more numerous at VDJ junctions in type 1 diabetes patients. Moderately but significantly shorter TCRB CDR3s were found in Type 1 diabetes patients in all four CD4+ subsets.

Of the isolated RNA, all was reverse transcribed, and so the sequenced material was expressed TCRB transcripts. The method was immunoSEQ multiplex PCR; TCRdb's version includes in-frame clones alone and lacks a portion of them. Of some 130,000 clones listed, approximately 10% are singletons. The V gene lost 3 bases and the J gene lost 8 bases, with 16 bases spanning the gap. Germline values: CDR1 SGHAT, CDR2 FQNNGV. This CDR3 has 14 amino acids. V and J are TRBV11-2 and TRBJ1-1, with D perhaps TRBD1 (5 bases). This clonotype was sampled from a man aged 30-40 years with type 1 diabetes. Sequenced input: central memory CD4+ T cells from blood. The CDR3 DNA reads TGTGCCAGCAGCTTGTCGGCAGGGCCTGCGGAAGCTTTCTTT. This gives the protein CASSLSAGPAEAFF.